This T cell receptor (beta chain) was identified in a study of blood T cell repertoires in COVID-19 (TCRdb year 2020). Regarding the complete study: Collaborator samples came from the United States, Italy and Spain and covered acute and convalescent phases of COVID-19. The prospective study material was composed of cDNA or gDNA derived from T cells, B-cell-depleted T cells, or PBMCs. The sample metadata nearly always contained a de-identified subject ID, COVID-19 status, age in years and sex. Where available, HLA class I and class II types were taken from metadata supplied by the sample provider and were not determined by assay-based typing. Subjects who had been exposed to COVID-19, were actively infected with it, or had recovered from it provided the deeply sampled blood TCRbeta repertoires that made up the dataset. Samples were obtained from the ongoing ImmuneRACE study (first 160 participants) and from 950 to 1,500 subjects provided by 6 global collaborators. The repertoires were released in a freely available public database meant as a resource for research on the immune response to SARS-CoV-2.

TCRbeta CDR3 regions were amplified from genomic DNA by means of the immunoSEQ Assay, a bias-controlled multiplex PCR. From the authors' description of their analysis: The number of nucleated cells in each sample was estimated from the amplification of reference gene primers within the assay. To quantify the absolute abundance of each unique TCRbeta CDR3 rearrangement, sequence reads were collapsed and filtered. For each sample, productive Simpson clonality was calculated as the square root of Simpson's diversity index over productive rearrangements. As stored in TCRdb, this immuneACCESS dataset retains in-frame rearrangements with V and J assigned. A fraction of the clones does not appear; measured against another copy, unresolved V genes explain less than half of the discrepancy, and the remainder lacks a known reason. V, J and clone size are taken as reported in that table, and D and trimming were inferred from the DNA itself. Within this sample are about 430,000 clones, with 88% of them counted one time only. 1.4% of the sample rests with the top ten.

This clone was detected a few times. Its antigen specificity is not known. Base-call qualities are not available, and no considerably larger clone is one nucleotide away. V gives up 3 bases and J gives up 1 base, and the segment between their germline ends measures 8 bases. The CDR3 measures 14 amino acids from cysteine to phenylalanine. The retained sequence is limited to the CDR3, 42 bases, with the frame set at the first base. The germline V gene encodes CDR1 ENHRY and CDR2 SYGVKD. In the prospective study, participants were roughly 18 to 90 years old, resided in under 30 geographic areas of the United States, and were enrolled through a virtual design. Cohort assignment in the prospective study relied on participant-reported clinical history from a screening survey and a study questionnaire. Exposed participants were defined as having been in contact with someone with a PCR-confirmed or clinician-diagnosed COVID-19 case within 2 weeks of study entry. In the prospective study, whole blood, serum and a nasopharyngeal or oropharyngeal swab were collected from each participant by mobile phlebotomists. Prospective study participants could optionally give additional blood draws and questionnaires over an approximately 2-month period. Before DNA extraction, prospective study blood samples were shipped either frozen or at room temperature.

The full study reports these points: Clinical and demographic metadata were provided uncurated, with the amount varying by source and participant.

The TCR sequence derives from a woman younger than 30 who had been exposed to COVID-19. The receptor chain draws on TRBV10-3 and TRBJ2-3; the best D guess is TRBD2, with 6 bases matching. Sequenced input: PBMCs or T cells enriched from blood (not recorded which). This receptor carries the CDR3 CAISDSGGTDTQYF. At the DNA level, the sequence is TGTGCCATCAGTGATTCGGGGGGCACAGATACGCAGTATTTT.